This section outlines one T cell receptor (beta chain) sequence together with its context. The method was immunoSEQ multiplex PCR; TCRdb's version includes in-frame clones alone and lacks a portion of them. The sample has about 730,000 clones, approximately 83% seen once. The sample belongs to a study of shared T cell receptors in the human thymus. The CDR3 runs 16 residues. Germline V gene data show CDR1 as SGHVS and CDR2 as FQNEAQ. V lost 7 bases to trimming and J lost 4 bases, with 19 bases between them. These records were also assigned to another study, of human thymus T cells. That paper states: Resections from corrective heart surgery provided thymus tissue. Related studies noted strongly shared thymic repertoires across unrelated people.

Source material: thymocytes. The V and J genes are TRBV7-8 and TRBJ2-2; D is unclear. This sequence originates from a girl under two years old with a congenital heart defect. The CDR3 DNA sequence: TGTGCCAGCACCACACAGAGTGAAATTCCCACCGGGGAGCTGTTTTTT. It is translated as CASTTQSEIPTGELFF.